This T cell receptor (beta chain) was recovered during a study of shared clonotypes between healthy human individuals. Study-level findings and limits: Larger estimated richness was generally recorded for naive subsets relative to memory subsets. Generation probabilities of non-shared clonotypes were lower (relative to those shared by all four donors). Roughly 4.6% of naive CD4 clonotypes were common to a few donors.

CDR1 is MNHNY, CDR2 SVGAGI, per germline (reference sequence). Trimming pared 2 bases from V and 5 bases from J, leaving 10 bases between. This CDR3 has 14 amino acids. The protocol was immunoSEQ multiplex PCR, while the TCRdb copy is restricted to in-frame clones and leaves out a portion. The data show about 2.3 million clones, just under 95% seen once. Regarding this clone: Antigen: not known.

The sample was naive CD4+ T cells from PBMCs. Subset defined: CD45RA+ positively selected. The chain couples TRBV6-6 to TRBJ2-1, with D possibly being TRBD2 (5 bases). This sequence originates from a man between 18 and 29 years old in good health. Some clones in this sample may be carry-over from other donors' samples. The CDR3 spells CASSYGGSDNEQFF. CDR3 nucleotides: TGTGCCAGCAGTTACGGCGGGTCAGACAATGAGCAGTTCTTC.